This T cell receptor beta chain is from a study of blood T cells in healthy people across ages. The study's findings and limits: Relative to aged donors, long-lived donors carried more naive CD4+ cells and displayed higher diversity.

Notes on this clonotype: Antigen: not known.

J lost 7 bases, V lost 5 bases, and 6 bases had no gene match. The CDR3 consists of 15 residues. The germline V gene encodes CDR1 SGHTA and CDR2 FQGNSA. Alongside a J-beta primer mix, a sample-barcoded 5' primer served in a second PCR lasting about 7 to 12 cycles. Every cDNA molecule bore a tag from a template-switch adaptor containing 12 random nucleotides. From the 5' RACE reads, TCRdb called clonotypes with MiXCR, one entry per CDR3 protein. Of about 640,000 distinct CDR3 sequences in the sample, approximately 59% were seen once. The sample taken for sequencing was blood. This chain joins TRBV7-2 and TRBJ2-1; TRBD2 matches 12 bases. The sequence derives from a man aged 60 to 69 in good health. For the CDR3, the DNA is TGTGCCAGCAGCATAGATGGACTAGCGGGGAATGAGCAGTTCTTC. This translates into CASSIDGLAGNEQFF.